The rows below give T cell receptor beta chains drawn from one sample of a study of early T cells in non-severe SARS-CoV-2 infection. MiXCR was run by TCRdb on the 5' RACE reads, yielding one entry per CDR3 protein. The table includes some 89,000 distinct CDR3 sequences, approximately 9.9% detected once. This specimen consisted of whole blood, obtained at baseline. The receptors here all came from an adult who was a healthcare worker with PCR-confirmed SARS-CoV-2 infection or an uninfected control (not recorded which). The CDR3 runs from the conserved cysteine through the conserved F or W. The D gene is left open where the match is weak. The listing skips clone size in some rows; elsewhere it reads once, few, many or a size class.

size	D	V	J	CDR3	DNA
few	.	TRBV6-1	TRBJ2-2	CASSEAAPGELFF	TGTGCCAGCAGTGAAGCAGCCCCCGGGGAGCTGTTTTTT
many	TRBD2	TRBV20-1	TRBJ2-3	CSASGVSGGEITDTQYF	TGCAGTGCTAGTGGCGTTAGCGGGGGGGAAATCACAGATACGCAGTATTTT
.	.	TRBV20-1	TRBJ2-7	CSARGRDAFEQYF	TGCAGTGCTAGAGGCCGGGACGCGTTCGAGCAGTACTTC
.	TRBD2	TRBV6-6	TRBJ2-7	CASSSPGASGGYEQYF	TGTGCCAGCAGTTCCCCCGGCGCTAGCGGGGGTTACGAGCAGTACTTC
many	TRBD1	TRBV20-1	TRBJ1-6	CSAKGADSPLHF	TGCAGTGCTAAGGGGGCAGATTCACCCCTCCACTTT
many	.	TRBV3-1	TRBJ2-3	CASSHILRPSTDTQYF	TGTGCCAGCAGCCACATACTCCGACCTAGCACAGATACGCAGTATTTT
few	.	TRBV12-3/TRBV12-4	TRBJ2-3	CASSPLDQSTDTQYF	TGTGCCAGCAGTCCCCTGGACCAAAGCACAGATACGCAGTATTTT
.	.	TRBV7-2	TRBJ2-5	CASSRPGGYQETQYF	TGTGCCAGCAGCCGCCCTGGGGGGTACCAAGAGACCCAGTACTTC
many	.	TRBV7-3	TRBJ1-2	CASSLDMGQGHRGYTF	TGTGCCAGCAGCTTGGACATGGGCCAGGGTCACCGTGGCTACACCTTC
few	.	TRBV30	TRBJ1-1	CAWRTTSMNTEAFF	TGTGCCTGGAGGACAACCAGCATGAACACTGAAGCTTTCTTT
few	TRBD1	TRBV29-1	TRBJ1-3	CSVDVAGGVGGNTIYF	TGCAGCGTTGACGTTGCAGGGGGAGTAGGTGGAAACACCATATATTTT
few	TRBD1	TRBV2	TRBJ2-1	CASSSWTGDNEQFF	TGTGCCAGCAGTTCCTGGACAGGGGACAATGAGCAGTTCTTC
few	TRBD1	TRBV6-5	TRBJ1-2	CASSPDRGNYGYTF	TGTGCCAGCAGTCCAGACAGGGGTAACTATGGCTACACCTTC
few	.	TRBV7-2	TRBJ2-1	CASSFDGPSYNEQFF	TGTGCCAGCAGCTTTGATGGCCCCTCCTACAATGAGCAGTTCTTC
.	.	TRBV27	TRBJ2-1	CATHLSDGDEQFF	TGTGCCACCCACCTTTCAGACGGGGATGAGCAGTTCTTC
.	.	TRBV12-3/TRBV12-4	TRBJ1-3	CASSFDRFPGNTIYF	TGTGCCAGCAGTTTCGACAGATTCCCTGGAAACACCATATATTTT